This record looks at one T cell receptor (beta chain) sequence and its context. These data are taken from a study of blood T cell repertoires in COVID-19. Study at large: Spain, Italy and the United States supplied samples that represented acute and convalescent COVID-19. The cDNA or gDNA used as material had been derived from T cells, B-cell-depleted T cells, or PBMCs.

In the source study's methods: How many nucleated cells were present was estimated from reference gene primer amplification. Data came from immunoSEQ multiplex PCR; TCRdb stores just in-frame clones and leaves some out. That table gives V, J and clone size, and the DNA gave D and trimming. The sample carries around 45,000 clones, 65% to 85% recorded once. The CDR3 contains 14 residues. CDR1 is SEHNR and CDR2 is FQNEAQ in the germline V gene (reference sequence). Germline trimming cut 6 bases from V and 5 bases from J; bases unmatched to any gene: 8. The TCR originated in a woman older than 75 with acute or convalescent COVID-19. Sequencing used peripheral blood. The chain uses TRBV7-9 and TRBJ1-2; 8 bases fit TRBD1. The CDR3 coding sequence is TGTGCCAGCAGACTGGACAGGGTCCTTTATGGCTACACCTTC. It codes for CASRLDRVLYGYTF.